The 27 T cell receptor beta chains below come from one sample, sequenced in a study of blood T cell repertoires in COVID-19. Produced via immunoSEQ multiplex PCR; TCRdb's table is partial and in-frame only. The sample shows about 70,000 clones, 86% of them seen only once. What was sequenced was peripheral blood. All receptors come from a human donor in a cohort sampled during active COVID-19.

This clone was detected only once. The chain's CDR3 is CASSGVTGNDEQYF. CDR3 nucleotide sequence: TGTGCCAGCAGCGGGGTGACAGGGAACGACGAGCAGTACTTC. This rearrangement joins TRBV5-5 to TRBJ2-7; 7 bases map to TRBD1. Germline CDR1 is SGHKS and CDR2 is YYEKEE (reference sequence). CDR3 length equals 14 residues. The J segment lost 5 bases and the V segment lost 4 bases, leaving 9 bases of the junction unmatched.

The chain employs TRBV27 and TRBJ2-1; tentative D call: TRBD2 (6 bases). This CDR3 region has 14 residues. Germline values: CDR1 MNHEY, CDR2 SMNVEV (reference sequence). Deletions cut 1 base from V and 7 bases from J, with 11 bases between. This CDR3 is CASSLLLANNEQFF. Here the CDR3 DNA reads TGTGCCAGCAGTTTATTGCTAGCGAATAATGAGCAGTTCTTC.

The rearrangement uses TRBV2 and TRBJ2-1; 7 bases line up with TRBD1. Germline V CDR1 and CDR2: SNHLY, FYNNEI. This CDR3 is 16 amino acids long. The V gene end was trimmed by 7 bases and the J gene end by 5 bases; junction bases not matched to a gene: 14. CDR3 loop: CASIIARDSGHNEQFF. CDR3 DNA sequence: TGTGCCAGCATCATTGCCCGGGACAGTGGCCACAATGAGCAGTTCTTC.

This clone came up a few times. This chain joins TRBV6-6 and TRBJ2-5; 8 bases map to TRBD2. Germline trimming cut 5 bases from V and 5 bases from J; bases unmatched to any gene: 10. This CDR3 region has 15 residues. Germline V gene sequence: CDR1 MNHNY, CDR2 SVGAGI (reference sequence). The chain's CDR3 is CASSVTGGAGETQYF. CDR3 DNA sequence: TGTGCCAGCAGTGTTACCGGGGGGGCCGGGGAGACCCAGTACTTC.

The chain couples TRBV7-2 to TRBJ2-5; 8 bases map to TRBD2. The junction had 14 bases not matched to a gene; V was cut back by 5 bases and J by 3 bases. The CDR3 sequence is 17 residues long. The germline V gene encodes CDR1 SGHTA and CDR2 FQGNSA. This CDR3 reads CASSPQPGLVGKETQYF. CDR3 nucleotide sequence: TGTGCCAGCAGCCCCCAACCGGGACTAGTGGGGAAAGAGACCCAGTACTTC.

This clone was observed once. V and J are TRBV6-5 and TRBJ2-6; the D gene is possibly TRBD2 (5 bases). V lost 0 bases and J 1 base, leaving 7 bases between the germline ends. Germline values: CDR1 MNHEY, CDR2 SVGAGI. The CDR3 consists of 16 residues. The CDR3 nucleotides read TGTGCCAGCAGTTACTCGTCGGGGTCTGGGGCCAACGTCCTGACTTTC. Its protein product is CASSYSSGSGANVLTF.

This chain connects TRBV6-5 to TRBJ2-2, with 7 bases that match TRBD2. The CDR3 loop spans 16 amino acids. Unmatched junction bases numbered 9, after V lost 2 bases and J lost 6 bases. CDR1 MNHEY and CDR2 SVGAGI come from the germline V gene. The CDR3 is CASSYGGEDGAGELFF. The CDR3 DNA follows: TGTGCCAGCAGTTACGGGGGGGAGGATGGCGCCGGGGAGCTGTTTTTT.

The chain links TRBV7-2 to TRBJ1-1; D may be TRBD1 (6 bases). Germline lookup yields CDR1 SGHTA and CDR2 FQGNSA. The CDR3 is 15 residues long. The V end lost 0 bases, the J end lost 5 bases, and 13 bases lay between the germline ends. CDR3 in amino acids: CASSLASSGETEAFF. In DNA, the CDR3 is TGTGCCAGCAGCTTAGCGTCTTCAGGGGAGACTGAAGCTTTCTTT.

This clone has more than one count but fewer than ten. The chain carries TRBV28 and TRBJ1-2, with D possibly being TRBD1 (5 bases). The germline V gene encodes CDR1 MDHEN and CDR2 SYDVKM. V was pared by 3 bases and J by 4 bases, with 12 bases between. The CDR3 is made up of 14 amino acids. CDR3 protein: CASSFLQGVYGYTF. The CDR3 nucleotides are TGTGCCAGCAGTTTTTTGCAGGGCGTCTATGGCTACACCTTC.

CDR3 loop: CASSRDRRGENTGELFF. Here the CDR3 DNA reads TGTGCCAGCAGCCGCGACCGCAGGGGGGAGAACACCGGGGAGCTGTTTTTT. This chain uses TRBV3-1 (or the pseudogene TRBV3-2) with TRBJ2-2; a possible D gene is TRBD1 (7 bases). Deletions cut 4 bases from V and 1 base from J, with 16 bases between. CDR3 length equals 17 residues. Germline CDR1 and CDR2: LGHDT and YNNKEL (reference sequence).

This clone was detected once. This chain connects TRBV5-1 to TRBJ2-3; weak D call: TRBD2 (6 bases). The germline V gene encodes CDR1 SGHRS and CDR2 YFSETQ. V gave up 1 base and J gave up 2 bases, with 11 bases separating them. The CDR3 covers 15 residues. The CDR3 here is CASSLRAGNTDTQYF. As DNA, the CDR3 is TGCGCCAGCAGCTTGCGAGCGGGCAACACAGATACGCAGTATTTT.

The V gene is TRBV4-1, the J gene TRBJ1-1, with D maybe TRBD1 (5 bases). Trimming took 7 bases from V and 10 from J, leaving 19 bases between them. The CDR3 contains 13 residues. In germline, CDR1 is MGHRA, CDR2 YSYEKL. For the CDR3, the DNA is TGCGCCAGCAACTACGGGGGACCCGAAGCAGCTTTCTTT. Translation: CASNYGGPEAAFF.

This chain joins TRBV19 and TRBJ2-6; 7 nucleotides line up with TRBD1. The J segment lost 4 bases and the V segment lost 4 bases, leaving 7 bases of the junction unmatched. The CDR3 extends over 16 amino acids. Germline CDR1 and CDR2: LNHDA and SQIVND (reference sequence). The CDR3 bases are TGTGCCAGTAGTACAACGGGACAGTACGGGGCCAACGTCCTGACTTTC. It yields the protein CASSTTGQYGANVLTF.

V and J are TRBV9 and TRBJ1-1; 7 positions agree with TRBD1. This CDR3 comprises 14 residues. Germline V gene lookup returns CDR1 SGDLS and CDR2 YYNGEE. The ends lost 2 bases at V and 5 bases at J; junction bases unmatched: 6. The CDR3 sequence is CASSVLTGETEAFF. CDR3 bases: TGTGCCAGCAGCGTGCTAACAGGGGAGACTGAAGCTTTCTTT.

This clone came up once. J is TRBJ1-2 and V is TRBV28; 11 bases map to TRBD1. The V gene end was trimmed by 7 bases and the J gene end by 5 bases; junction bases not matched to a gene: 12. This CDR3 spans 16 amino acids. Germline CDR1 is MDHEN and CDR2 is SYDVKM. The CDR3 DNA reads as TGTGCCAGCACTCGGACAGGGGGCTATCTCTCATATGGCTACACCTTC. Translating it yields CASTRTGGYLSYGYTF.

The chain couples TRBV5-4 to TRBJ1-6, with D unresolved. Germline V gene sequence: CDR1 SGHNT, CDR2 YYREEE (reference sequence). V lost 1 base and J 10 bases, leaving 6 bases between the germline ends. This CDR3 is built from 12 residues. CDR3 DNA sequence: TGTGCCAGCAGCTTGTACCAGTCACCCCTCCACTTT. Protein sequence: CASSLYQSPLHF.

This chain joins TRBV5-1 and TRBJ2-5; the match to TRBD1 covers 7 bases. Germline trimming cut 7 bases from V and 4 bases from J; bases unmatched to any gene: 7. This CDR3 region has 13 residues. The germline V gene has CDR1 SGHRS and CDR2 YFSETQ. The CDR3: CASRRGFGETQYF. As DNA, the CDR3 is TGCGCCAGCCGCAGGGGGTTTGGAGAGACCCAGTACTTC.

The rearrangement uses TRBV28 and TRBJ2-1; 9 nucleotides align to TRBD2. V dropped 5 bases and J dropped 0; count of bases not matched to a gene: 8. The CDR3 is 17 residues long. CDR1 MDHEN and CDR2 SYDVKM come from the germline V gene. The CDR3 reads CASSLGTSSLSYNEQFF. For the CDR3, the DNA is TGTGCCAGCAGTCTCGGGACTAGCAGTCTCTCCTACAATGAGCAGTTCTTC.

This clone was detected only a few times. The chain is built from TRBV19 and TRBJ1-6; D ambiguous. Trimming took 5 bases from V and 5 from J, leaving 16 bases between them. This CDR3 has 16 residues. CDR1 LNHDA and CDR2 SQIVND come from the germline V gene (reference sequence). CDR3 protein: CASSSPTSWNNSPLHF. In nucleotides, the CDR3 is TGTGCCAGTAGTTCCCCTACTAGCTGGAATAATTCACCCCTCCACTTT.

In the case of this clone: The sample has other DNA sequences that encode this CDR3 too. As DNA, the CDR3 is TGTGCCAGCAGCCCCGGACAGGGGTATGGCTACACCTTC. Its protein is CASSPGQGYGYTF. The V and J genes are TRBV7-2 and TRBJ1-2, with 9 bases fitting TRBD1. J gave up 5 bases and V 5 bases, and 3 bases lay outside the gene matches. This CDR3 has 13 residues. Looked up from germline, CDR1 is SGHTA and CDR2 is FQGNSA.

This clone was observed a handful of times. J is TRBJ2-7 and V is TRBV19; no definite D call. Trimming stripped 5 bases from V and 0 bases from J, with 8 bases between. This CDR3 contains 13 residues. Per germline, CDR1 LNHDA and CDR2 SQIVND (reference sequence). The CDR3 loop is CASSSGSSYEQYF. CDR3 nucleotide sequence: TGTGCCAGTAGTTCAGGCAGCTCCTACGAGCAGTACTTC.

The rearrangement links TRBV30 to TRBJ1-1; D uncertain. Germline loops: CDR1 GTSNPN, CDR2 SVGIG (reference sequence). The V and J ends lost 0 bases and 10 bases respectively, with 12 bases between them. The CDR3 sequence is 12 residues long. CDR3 residues: CAWSVAGSGAFF. CDR3 DNA sequence: TGTGCCTGGAGTGTCGCCGGGTCGGGAGCTTTCTTT.

This rearrangement joins TRBV18 to TRBJ2-5; D is perhaps TRBD1 (6 bases). Germline V gene data show CDR1 as KGHSH and CDR2 as LQKENI. The V end was cut by 4 bases, the J end by 5 bases, with 14 bases between. The CDR3 has 14 amino acids. The CDR3 loop is CASSLRTAQETQYF. DNA of the CDR3: TGTGCCAGCTCACTCCGGACAGCCCAGGAGACCCAGTACTTC. Filled out from reference TRBV18 and TRBJ2-5, the complete variable domain reads NAGVMQNPRHLVRRRGQEARLRCSPMKGHSHVYWYRQLPEEGLKFMVYLQKENIIDESGMPKERFSAEFPKEGPSILRIQQVVRGDSAAYFCASSLRTAQETQYFGPGTRLLVL.

Judged by abundance, this clone is large. The chain uses TRBV21-1 and TRBJ2-7; the table's D gene call, TRBD1, was not cross checked with the DNA. TRBV21-1 is deemed a pseudogene. This CDR3 has 14 amino acids. CDR3 sequence: CASTIGGLSYEQYF. Here the CDR3 DNA reads TGTGCCAGCACCATAGGGGGTCTATCCTACGAGCAGTACTTC.

CDR3 in amino acids: CSVVIPGTEAFF. CDR3 nucleotides: TGCAGCGTGGTCATTCCCGGCACTGAAGCTTTCTTT. The V and J genes are TRBV29-1 and TRBJ1-1, with unresolved D. The germline V and J ends were trimmed by 6 bases and 4 bases, with 12 bases remaining between them. Germline V gene data show CDR1 as SQVTM and CDR2 as ANQGSEA. CDR3 length: 12 amino acids.

This rearrangement joins TRBV6-5 to TRBJ1-2; no reliable D call. The V end was cut by 7 bases, the J end by 8 bases, with 20 bases between. The CDR3 runs 14 residues. CDR1 and CDR2 (germline): MNHEY, SVGAGI. The CDR3 reads CASTLQSGVGGYTF. CDR3 in DNA: TGTGCCAGCACCCTACAATCCGGGGTAGGGGGCTACACCTTC.

This chain connects TRBV5-1 to TRBJ2-7, with 10 bases aligning to TRBD1. V gave up 4 bases and J gave up 2 bases; unmatched junction bases: 3. The CDR3 has 14 amino acids. CDR1 is SGHRS and CDR2 is YFSETQ in the germline V gene. CDR3 region: CASSRDRGPYEQYF. For the CDR3, the DNA is TGCGCCAGCAGCCGGGACAGGGGACCCTACGAGCAGTACTTC.